The source of this T cell receptor beta chain is a study of identical twins. Overall study findings and caveats: A partial confounding effect on zero-insertion analyses could come from invariant MAIT and iNKT cells.

A universal primer site arose from template switching, and cDNA bore unique molecular identifiers. TCRdb reprocessed the 5' RACE reads with MiXCR, giving one entry per CDR3 protein. The sample lists under 900,000 distinct CDR3 sequences, roughly 20% seen once, with about 12% in the top ten. This clonotype occurred a few times. Its antigen remains unknown. These data were likewise used in another study, on T cells expressing NK-cell markers. From that report: In about six donors, dominant NKG2C+ clonotypes were roughly 1.0-7.0% of CD8+ T cells.

The sequenced sample consisted of PBMCs. The TCR sequence derives from a woman in her late teens or twenties in good health.

The chain's CDR3 is CASSSDRRNTQYF. CDR3 in DNA: TGTGCCAGCAGTTCGGACCGCCGGAACACGCAGTATTTT. The chain uses TRBV12-3 or TRBV12-4 and TRBJ2-3; no reliable D call. Trimming pared 4 bases from V and 9 bases from J, leaving 14 bases between. The CDR3 runs to 13 residues.